A selection of T cell receptor beta chains follows, all from one sample in a study of blood T cells in healthy people across ages. TCRdb reprocessed the 5' RACE reads with MiXCR, giving one entry per CDR3 protein. The sample has about 1.8 million distinct CDR3 sequences, 40% to 55% seen once. Sequencing was carried out using blood. The receptors stem from a woman aged 40 to 49 in good health. CDR3s include the opening cysteine and the closing phenylalanine or tryptophan. A D gene is named only where the DNA matches it firmly. Clone sizes are given selectively: once, few, many, or a class where the clone is expanded.

V	J	size	D	DNA	CDR3
TRBV11-2	TRBJ2-1	few	TRBD2	TGTGCCAGCAGCTTAGATCCTCTTACTAGCGGGGGAAGTCTTCCCAATGAGCAGTTCTTC	CASSLDPLTSGGSLPNEQFF
TRBV20-1	TRBJ1-2	-	TRBD1	TGCAGTGCTAGAGCCGGGACAGGGGGCACCTACACCTTC	CSARAGTGGTYTF
TRBV7-9	TRBJ1-6	-	-	TGTGCCAGCAGCTCTTCGACCGGGGCCCTCGAGAGACCCCTCCACTTT	CASSSSTGALERPLHF
TRBV6-1	TRBJ2-3	-	-	TGTGCCAGCAGTGAACGGGCGGCAGATACGCAGTATTTT	CASSERAADTQYF
TRBV20-1	TRBJ2-1	-	-	TGCAGTACGAGGGGGTCTAGCGGCAATGAGCAGTTCTTC	CSTRGSSGNEQFF
TRBV27	TRBJ2-1	-	TRBD2	TGTGCCAGCAACCGGGGACTAGCGGGCCACAATGAGCAGTTCTTC	CASNRGLAGHNEQFF
TRBV7-9	TRBJ2-3	few	-	TGTGCCAGCAGCTTCCAGGGCTTTAGCACAGATACGCAGTATTTT	CASSFQGFSTDTQYF
TRBV4-1	TRBJ2-1	few	-	TGCGCCAGCAGCCAACTAGGACTTAACTACAATGAGCAGTTCTTC	CASSQLGLNYNEQFF
TRBV7-2	TRBJ2-1	-	-	TGTGCCAGCACGCTTGGGGTATACAATGAGCAGTTCTTC	CASTLGVYNEQFF
TRBV7-2	TRBJ2-1	few	-	TGTGCCAGCAGCTTAGCCTCCAACCCTACCTACAATGAGCAGTTCTTC	CASSLASNPTYNEQFF
TRBV29-1	TRBJ2-7	few	TRBD2	TGCAGCGTTGAAGATCGGGGGAGGGCCTACGAGCAGTACTTC	CSVEDRGRAYEQYF
TRBV20-1	TRBJ2-7	many	TRBD2	TGCAGTGCTACGACTAGCGGGGGCGTCGGGCAGTACTTC	CSATTSGGVGQYF
TRBV20-1	TRBJ2-7	few	TRBD2	TGCAGTGCTAGAGGAGCTAGCGGGAGCTACGAGCAGTACTTC	CSARGASGSYEQYF
TRBV2	TRBJ1-5	once	-	TGTGCCAGCGGGGTGAGCGCGGGGAATCAGCCCCAGCATTTT	CASGVSAGNQPQHF
TRBV7-2	TRBJ2-5	few	-	TGTGCCAGCAGCGCCCCTAGCTGGGGGGTTGAGACCCAGTACTTC	CASSAPSWGVETQYF
TRBV6-2/TRBV6-3	TRBJ2-3	few	TRBD1	TGTGCCAGCAGCCCGGACAGGGGGCGAGGGACAGATACGCAGTATTTT	CASSPDRGRGTDTQYF
TRBV6-1	TRBJ2-1	-	-	TGTGCCAGCAGTGTTAAGGGAGAGGGCAATGAGCAGTTCTTC	CASSVKGEGNEQFF
TRBV24-1	TRBJ2-5	-	-	TGTGCCACCAGTGATCACCGGGACGGTGGGGGAGTGGTAGAGACCCAGTACTTC	CATSDHRDGGGVVETQYF
TRBV9	TRBJ2-5	-	TRBD1	TGTGCCAGCAGCGAACAGGGGGCAAGGGAGGAGACCCAGTACTTC	CASSEQGAREETQYF
TRBV10-3	TRBJ1-2	-	-	TGTGCCATCAGTCGAAACCAGGGCGTTGAGGATGGCTACACCTTC	CAISRNQGVEDGYTF
TRBV20-1	TRBJ1-2	few	-	TGCAGTGCTAGTTTTAGTTCGGGCTACACCTTC	CSASFSSGYTF
TRBV29-1	TRBJ2-6	-	TRBD1	TGCAGCGTGAGGACAGGGAGCTCTGGGGCCAACGTCCTGACTTTC	CSVRTGSSGANVLTF
TRBV6-2/TRBV6-3	TRBJ2-1	few	-	TGTGCCAGCAGTTACCCACCAGGGTTTAGTCGGAATGAGCAGTTCTTC	CASSYPPGFSRNEQFF
TRBV10-3	TRBJ1-2	few	-	TGTGCCATCAGTGAGTCGCAGGGATCAAACTATGGCTACACCTTC	CAISESQGSNYGYTF
TRBV6-6	TRBJ2-3	many	-	TGTGCCAGCAGTCCCCAGGTTGATACGCAGTATTTT	CASSPQVDTQYF
TRBV18	TRBJ1-1	-	-	TGTGCCAGCTCGTCCGGACGGGGAATGAACACTGAAGCTTTCTTT	CASSSGRGMNTEAFF
TRBV20-1	TRBJ2-1	-	-	TGCAGTGCTAGAGAGGGGGGGCGACCCTACAATGAGCAGTTCTTC	CSAREGGRPYNEQFF
TRBV9	TRBJ2-5	few	TRBD1	TGTGCCAGCAGCGACGGACAGGGGGTACAAGAGACCCAGTACTTC	CASSDGQGVQETQYF
TRBV27	TRBJ2-7	-	-	TGTGCCAGCAGCGGATCTTCGGGGCAGCAGTACTTC	CASSGSSGQQYF
TRBV11-2	TRBJ2-5	-	TRBD1	TGTGCCAGCAAAGGACAGGGCCCAGGGACCCAGTACTTC	CASKGQGPGTQYF
TRBV7-3	TRBJ2-6	-	-	TGTGCCAGCAGCCAATTGCCCAGGACTAACAATTTTCTGGGGGCCAACGTCCCGACTTTC	CASSQLPRTNNFLGANVPTF
TRBV6-2/TRBV6-3	TRBJ2-5	few	-	TGTGCCAGCTGGGGCGGCGGTCAAGAGACCCAGTACTTC	CASWGGGQETQYF
TRBV20-1	TRBJ2-5	-	TRBD1	TGCAGTGCTAATTCGGACAGGGAGGACCAAGAGACCCAGTACTTC	CSANSDREDQETQYF
TRBV7-9	TRBJ2-5	-	-	TGTGCCAGCAGCCTCCACATAGAAAGAGAGACCCAGTACTTC	CASSLHIERETQYF
TRBV5-1	TRBJ2-1	-	-	TGCGCCAGCAGCCTTGAGGCATCTCAGTGGAATGAGCAGTTCTTC	CASSLEASQWNEQFF
TRBV7-2	TRBJ1-2	-	-	TGTGCCAGCAGCTCAGGCGGTGCGGGCAGGCCCATTAACTATGGCTACACCTTC	CASSSGGAGRPINYGYTF
TRBV20-1	TRBJ1-6	-	TRBD1	TGCAGTGCTACGGGGACAGTCCTTAAAAATTCACCCCTCCACTTT	CSATGTVLKNSPLHF
TRBV5-1	TRBJ1-2	few	-	TGCGCCAGCAGCCTTACCGGGAACCCGAAAGCGGGGGGCTACACCTTC	CASSLTGNPKAGGYTF
TRBV28	TRBJ2-5	-	-	TGTGCCAGCAGTTTACCCGTTTTCCTTAGGTACTTC	CASSLPVFLRYF
TRBV15	TRBJ2-7	-	-	TGTGCCACCAGCACGGGAAGCACAAGCTCCTACGAGCAGTACTTC	CATSTGSTSSYEQYF
TRBV2	TRBJ2-5	-	-	TGTGCCAGCAGTGACACCACAGGCACCCGGGAGACCCAGTACTTC	CASSDTTGTRETQYF
TRBV7-9	TRBJ2-3	-	-	TGTGCCAGCGGGGGGACGGGGATCACAGATACGCAGTATTTT	CASGGTGITDTQYF
TRBV9	TRBJ2-3	-	TRBD1	TGTGCCAGCAGCGCTCTCTCAGGGGGAGATACGCAGTATTTT	CASSALSGGDTQYF
TRBV6-5	TRBJ2-5	-	TRBD1	TGTGCCAGCAGGACGGGACAGTGGGAGACCCAGTACTTC	CASRTGQWETQYF
TRBV6-5	TRBJ1-5	-	-	TGTGCCAGCAGCCGACAGGTGGGGGCAGGGCCCCAGCATTTT	CASSRQVGAGPQHF
TRBV6-4	TRBJ1-1	-	-	TGTGCCAGCCACCGCTGGGGTTCGAACACTGAAGCTTTCTTT	CASHRWGSNTEAFF
TRBV5-8	TRBJ2-7	few	-	TGTGCCAGCAGCTTGGCCCGCGGGATTAACTACGAGCAGTACTTC	CASSLARGINYEQYF
TRBV12-3/TRBV12-4	TRBJ2-1	-	-	TGTGCCAGCCGAGTAGCACGTGAGCAGTTCTTC	CASRVAREQFF
TRBV28	TRBJ2-5	-	-	TGTGCCGGCAGTTTCATCCCGAGTCAAGAGACCCAGTACTTC	CAGSFIPSQETQYF
TRBV6-6	TRBJ2-7	-	TRBD1	TGTGCCAGCAGTTACTGGACAGGTGAAATGGCCGAGCAGTACTTC	CASSYWTGEMAEQYF